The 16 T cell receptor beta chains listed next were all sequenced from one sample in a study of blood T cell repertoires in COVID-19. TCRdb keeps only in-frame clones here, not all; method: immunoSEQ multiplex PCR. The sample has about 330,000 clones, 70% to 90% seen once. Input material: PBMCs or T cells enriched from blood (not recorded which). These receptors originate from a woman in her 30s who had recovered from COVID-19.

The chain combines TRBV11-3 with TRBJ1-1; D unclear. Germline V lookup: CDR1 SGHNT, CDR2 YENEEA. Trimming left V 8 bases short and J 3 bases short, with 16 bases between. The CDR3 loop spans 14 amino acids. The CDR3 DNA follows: TGTGCCAGCCGAAGAGGAGGCATGGACACTGAAGCTTTCTTT. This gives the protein CASRRGGMDTEAFF.

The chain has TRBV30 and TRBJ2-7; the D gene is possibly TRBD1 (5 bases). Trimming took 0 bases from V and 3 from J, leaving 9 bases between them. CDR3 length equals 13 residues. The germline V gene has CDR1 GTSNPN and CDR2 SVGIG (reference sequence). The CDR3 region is CAWSVTGFYEQYF. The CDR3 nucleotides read TGTGCCTGGAGTGTAACAGGCTTCTACGAGCAGTACTTC.

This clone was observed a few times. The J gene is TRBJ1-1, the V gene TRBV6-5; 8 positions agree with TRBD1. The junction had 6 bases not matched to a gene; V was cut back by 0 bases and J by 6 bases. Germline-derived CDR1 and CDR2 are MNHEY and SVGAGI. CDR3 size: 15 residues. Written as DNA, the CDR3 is TGTGCCAGCAGTTACTCCCCGGGACAGGAGTCTGAAGCTTTCTTT. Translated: CASSYSPGQESEAFF.

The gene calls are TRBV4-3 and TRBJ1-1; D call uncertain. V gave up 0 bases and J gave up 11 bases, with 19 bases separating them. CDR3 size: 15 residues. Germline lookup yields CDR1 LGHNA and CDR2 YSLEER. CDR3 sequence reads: CASSQDVPAVNGAFF. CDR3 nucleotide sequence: TGCGCCAGCAGCCAAGATGTGCCAGCGGTCAATGGGGCTTTCTTT.

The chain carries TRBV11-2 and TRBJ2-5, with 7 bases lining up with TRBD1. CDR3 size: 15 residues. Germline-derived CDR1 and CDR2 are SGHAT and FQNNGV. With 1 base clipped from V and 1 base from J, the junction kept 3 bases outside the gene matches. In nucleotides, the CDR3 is TGTGCCAGCAGCTTAGGCCCAGGGGGCCAAGAGACCCAGTACTTC. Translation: CASSLGPGGQETQYF.

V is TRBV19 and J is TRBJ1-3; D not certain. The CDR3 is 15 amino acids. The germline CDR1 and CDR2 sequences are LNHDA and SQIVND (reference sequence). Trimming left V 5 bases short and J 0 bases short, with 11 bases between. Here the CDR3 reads CASSVPRGSGNTIYF. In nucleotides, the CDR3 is TGTGCCAGTAGTGTACCCCGGGGCTCTGGAAACACCATATATTTT.

DNA for the CDR3: TGTGCCACCTCACTAGCGGTGCACGGAGATACGCAGTATTTT. This encodes CATSLAVHGDTQYF. The V call is TRBV19, the J call TRBJ2-3; 8 bases map to TRBD2. The length of the CDR3 is 14 residues. CDR1 LNHDA and CDR2 SQIVND come from the germline V gene (reference sequence). V shed 10 bases and J 5 bases; nucleotides not matched to a gene: 11.

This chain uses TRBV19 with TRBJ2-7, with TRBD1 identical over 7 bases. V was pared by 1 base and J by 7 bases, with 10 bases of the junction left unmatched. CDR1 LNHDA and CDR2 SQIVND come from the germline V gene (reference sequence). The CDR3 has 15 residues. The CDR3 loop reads CASSIGPGPRGEQYF. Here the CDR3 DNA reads TGTGCCAGTAGTATAGGGCCGGGACCCAGGGGGGAGCAGTACTTC.

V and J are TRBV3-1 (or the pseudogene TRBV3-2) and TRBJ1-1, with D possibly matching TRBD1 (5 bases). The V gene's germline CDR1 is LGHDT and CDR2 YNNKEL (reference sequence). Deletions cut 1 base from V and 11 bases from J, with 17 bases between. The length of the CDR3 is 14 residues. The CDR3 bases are TGTGCCAGCAGCCAAGCGGTGGTTTGGGGCAGGGCTTTCTTT. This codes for CASSQAVVWGRAFF.

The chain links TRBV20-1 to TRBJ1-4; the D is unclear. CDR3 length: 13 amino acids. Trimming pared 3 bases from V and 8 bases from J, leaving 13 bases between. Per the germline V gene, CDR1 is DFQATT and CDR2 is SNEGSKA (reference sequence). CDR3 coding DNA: TGCAGTGCTAGTAGGAGAGGCCGGGAAAAACTGTTTTTT. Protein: CSASRRGREKLFF.

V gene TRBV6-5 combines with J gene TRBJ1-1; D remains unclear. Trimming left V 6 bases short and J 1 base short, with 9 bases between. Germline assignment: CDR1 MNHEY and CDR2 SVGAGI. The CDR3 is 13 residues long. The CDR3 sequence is CASRGLGNTEAFF. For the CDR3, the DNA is TGTGCCAGCAGAGGACTCGGGAACACTGAAGCTTTCTTT.

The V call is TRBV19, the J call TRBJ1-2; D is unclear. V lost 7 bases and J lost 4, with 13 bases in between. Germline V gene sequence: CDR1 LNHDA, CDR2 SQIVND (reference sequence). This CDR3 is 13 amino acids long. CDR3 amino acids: CASTMVSGYGYTF. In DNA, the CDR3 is TGTGCCAGTACCATGGTCAGCGGCTATGGCTACACCTTC.

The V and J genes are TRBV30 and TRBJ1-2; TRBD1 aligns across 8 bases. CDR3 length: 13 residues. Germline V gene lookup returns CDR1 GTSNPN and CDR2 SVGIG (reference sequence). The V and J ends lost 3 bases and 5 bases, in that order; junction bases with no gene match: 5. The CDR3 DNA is TGTGCCTGGAGCGCCGGGACAGGATATGGCTACACCTTC. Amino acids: CAWSAGTGYGYTF.

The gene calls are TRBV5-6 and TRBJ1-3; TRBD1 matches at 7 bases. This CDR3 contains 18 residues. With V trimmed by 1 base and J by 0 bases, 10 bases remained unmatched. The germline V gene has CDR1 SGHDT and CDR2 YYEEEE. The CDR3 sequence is CASSLRGDSYLSGNTIYF. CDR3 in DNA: TGTGCCAGCAGCTTGAGGGGGGACAGTTATCTCTCTGGAAACACCATATATTTT.

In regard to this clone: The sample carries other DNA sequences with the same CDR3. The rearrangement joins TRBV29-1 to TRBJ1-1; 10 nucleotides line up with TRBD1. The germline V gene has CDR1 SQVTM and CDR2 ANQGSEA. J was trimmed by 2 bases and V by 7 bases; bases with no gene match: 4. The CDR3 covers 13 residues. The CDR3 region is CSGRTGGNTEAFF. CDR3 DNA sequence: TGCAGCGGTAGGACAGGGGGAAACACTGAAGCTTTCTTT.

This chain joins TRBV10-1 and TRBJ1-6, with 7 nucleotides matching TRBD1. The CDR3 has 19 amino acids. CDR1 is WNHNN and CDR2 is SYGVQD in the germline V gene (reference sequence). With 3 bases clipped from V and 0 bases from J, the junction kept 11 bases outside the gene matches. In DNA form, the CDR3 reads TGCGCCAGCAGTGATCCCGGGACAGAGAGTAGCTCCTATAATTCACCCCTCCACTTT. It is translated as CASSDPGTESSSYNSPLHF.